This passage covers 25 T cell receptor beta chains from one sample sequenced in a study of CD8 T cells in ankylosing spondylitis. TCRdb processed the 5' RACE reads anew with MiXCR; each CDR3 protein has one entry. This table has tens of thousands of distinct CDR3 sequences, about 5.2% appearing once. Sample: blood, either unsorted or a sorted T cell fraction (not recorded which). The receptors derive from a male donor with ankylosing spondylitis or in good health (not recorded which).

This clonotype was found many times. The chain combines TRBV28 with TRBJ1-3; the D is unclear. This CDR3 comprises 17 residues. Trimming removed 5 bases from V and 0 bases from J, with 17 bases in between. Germline V CDR1 and CDR2: MDHEN, SYDVKM. CDR3 sequence reads: CASSPPAGGVSGNTIYF. The CDR3 nucleotides are TGTGCCAGCAGTCCGCCGGCCGGTGGGGTCTCTGGAAACACCATATATTTT.

This clonotype has a handful of counts. The chain couples TRBV4-2 to TRBJ1-6; 7 bases fit TRBD1. The CDR3 contains 16 residues. Germline loops: CDR1 LGHNA, CDR2 YNFKEQ. J gave up 5 bases and V 0 bases, and 4 bases lay outside the gene matches. The CDR3 coding sequence is TGTGCCAGCAGCCAAGACCCCGGGACAGATAATTCACCCCTCCACTTT. Its protein product is CASSQDPGTDNSPLHF.

This clonotype was found many times. This sequence joins TRBV19 and TRBJ2-5, with TRBD1 matching over 7 bases. The germline gives CDR1 LNHDA, CDR2 SQIVND (reference sequence). The CDR3 has 12 amino acids. V trimming: 4 bases; J trimming: 9 bases; junction bases outside the gene matches: 5. CDR3 coding DNA: TGTGCCAGTAGTACAGGGGGACGGGCCCAGTACTTC. Its protein is CASSTGGRAQYF.

The chain couples TRBV30 to TRBJ1-6; D is ambiguous. This CDR3 comprises 14 residues. CDR1 GTSNPN and CDR2 SVGIG come from the germline V gene (reference sequence). The V end was cut by 4 bases, the J end by 7 bases, with 14 bases between. The CDR3 coding sequence is TGTGCCTGGAAGTCCGGGGTGGGGAATTCACCCCTCCACTTT. It codes for CAWKSGVGNSPLHF.

At least ten counts were recorded for this clonotype. The rearrangement links TRBV19 to TRBJ2-3; no clear D. Germline CDR1 is LNHDA and CDR2 is SQIVND (reference sequence). This CDR3 has 15 residues. V lost 9 bases and J 0 bases, leaving 16 bases between the germline ends. In DNA form, the CDR3 reads TGTGCCAGCCACGGGTTTGGGTTCAGCACAGATACGCAGTATTTT. Its translation is CASHGFGFSTDTQYF.

This clonotype was picked up many times. The V and J genes are TRBV5-1 and TRBJ2-7; TRBD1 matches 10 bases. Germline loops: CDR1 SGHRS, CDR2 YFSETQ. The CDR3 spans 16 residues. Trimming removed 7 bases from V and 4 bases from J; junction bases left unmatched: 14. CDR3 loop: CASLPRRRDRGYEQYF. Here the CDR3 DNA reads TGCGCCAGCTTACCCCGCCGACGGGACAGGGGTTACGAGCAGTACTTC.

This clonotype was observed at least ten times. CDR3 in DNA: TGTGCCAGCAGCTTCCCTAAAGACGGGAAACAAGAGACCCAGTACTTC. This gives the protein CASSFPKDGKQETQYF. V gene TRBV7-9 combines with J gene TRBJ2-5; D might be TRBD2 (5 bases). Germline V gives CDR1 SEHNR, CDR2 FQNEAQ (reference sequence). Trimming removed 3 bases at V and 2 bases at J, with 16 bases between. CDR3 size: 16 residues.

This clonotype was seen repeatedly, ten times or more. This sequence joins TRBV4-1 and TRBJ2-3; D is possibly TRBD2 (6 bases). The germline V and J ends were trimmed by 2 bases and 2 bases, with 11 bases remaining between them. The germline gives CDR1 MGHRA, CDR2 YSYEKL. This CDR3 spans 15 amino acids. The CDR3: CASSQTGLLTDTQYF. In DNA, the CDR3 is TGCGCCAGCAGCCAAACGGGACTCCTCACAGATACGCAGTATTTT.

CDR3 sequence (DNA): TGCAGCGTCCCACTGGGGCGCTCCTACAATGAGCAGTTCTTC. This encodes CSVPLGRSYNEQFF. The V call is TRBV29-1, the J call TRBJ2-1; a weak D match, TRBD1 (5 bases). Germline CDR1 SQVTM, CDR2 ANQGSEA. This CDR3 spans 14 amino acids. V dropped 6 bases and J dropped 0 bases, with 12 bases sitting between them.

In this sample, this clonotype turned up many times. The rearrangement joins TRBV5-1 to TRBJ1-1; D unclear. CDR1 is SGHRS, CDR2 YFSETQ, per germline. V was trimmed by 4 bases and J by 0 bases, leaving 10 bases between them. This CDR3 spans 14 amino acids. CDR3 DNA sequence: TGCGCCAGCAGCCCCCGCTTGATGAACACTGAAGCTTTCTTT. This encodes CASSPRLMNTEAFF.

This clonotype was detected many times. The V and J genes are TRBV9 and TRBJ1-3, with D hard to call. The CDR3 has 14 residues. The germline V gene encodes CDR1 SGDLS and CDR2 YYNGEE. The ends were cut back, 4 bases at V and 4 bases at J, with 12 bases in the middle. CDR3 region: CASSPIPEGNTIYF. CDR3 DNA: TGTGCCAGCAGCCCAATCCCTGAAGGAAACACCATATATTTT. The variable domain in full, completed from reference TRBV9 and TRBJ1-3, reads DSGVTQTPKHLITATGQRVTLRCSPRSGDLSVYWYQQSLDQGLQFLIQYYNGEERAKGNILERFSAQQFPDLHSELNLSSLELGDSALYFCASSPIPEGNTIYFGEGSWLTVV.

This clonotype was seen repeatedly, ten times or more. The rearrangement joins TRBV29-1 to TRBJ1-1, with 7 bases fitting TRBD1. V lost 7 bases and J lost 4; bases outside the gene matches: 6. Germline V gene lookup returns CDR1 SQVTM and CDR2 ANQGSEA. The CDR3 consists of 12 residues. CDR3 nucleotides: TGCAGCGCCGGAGCAGGGGGCACTGAAGCTTTCTTT. Translating it yields CSAGAGGTEAFF.

This clonotype was counted many times. V gene TRBV11-2 combines with J gene TRBJ2-5; D not resolved. Looked up from germline, CDR1 is SGHAT and CDR2 is FQNNGV. Trimming pared 2 bases from V and 3 bases from J, leaving 7 bases between. CDR3 size: 13 residues. CDR3 region: CASSLNSKETQYF. The CDR3 DNA reads as TGTGCCAGCAGCTTAAACAGTAAAGAGACCCAGTACTTC.

This clonotype was observed at least ten times. V is TRBV12-3 or TRBV12-4 and J is TRBJ1-1, with TRBD1 matching 10 bases. V lost 7 bases and J lost 5; bases outside the gene matches: 4. This CDR3 has 13 residues. The CDR3, as DNA: TGTGCCAGCACCAGGGACAGGGGTACTGAAGCTTTCTTT. The encoded protein is CASTRDRGTEAFF.

This clonotype was recorded many times. The chain has TRBV12-3 or TRBV12-4 and TRBJ1-5, with D possibly matching TRBD1 (5 bases). The CDR3 covers 14 residues. V lost 4 bases and J 4 bases, leaving 11 bases between the germline ends. In nucleotides, the CDR3 is TGTGCCAGCAGTTGGGGGGAAGGGAATCAGCCCCAGCATTTT. This sequence encodes CASSWGEGNQPQHF.

This clonotype was seen ten or more times. The J gene is TRBJ2-7, the V gene TRBV5-6; 8 positions match TRBD1. Germline CDR1 SGHDT, CDR2 YYEEEE. The CDR3 contains 13 residues. The V gene end was trimmed by 2 bases and the J gene end by 5 bases; junction bases not matched to a gene: 3. The CDR3 DNA is TGTGCCAGCAGCTTTCAGGGGGCCAACGAGCAGTACTTC. Translated, it gives CASSFQGANEQYF.

This clonotype appeared many times. This sequence joins TRBV12-3 or TRBV12-4 and TRBJ2-7; D is possibly TRBD1 (8 bases). With 5 bases removed from V and 5 bases from J, the gap between germline ends came to 16 bases. The CDR3 runs to 14 residues. The CDR3 loop reads CASSPQGAGDEQYF. The CDR3 DNA reads as TGTGCCAGCAGTCCCCAGGGGGCGGGGGACGAGCAGTACTTC.

This clonotype turned up a few times. The chain employs TRBV7-2 and TRBJ2-7; D is ambiguous. The germline gives CDR1 SGHTA, CDR2 FQGNSA. The CDR3 covers 14 residues. V lost 3 bases and J 3 bases, leaving 12 bases between the germline ends. The CDR3 here is CASSFSAGSYEQYF. CDR3 coding DNA: TGTGCCAGCAGCTTTTCCGCAGGCAGCTACGAGCAGTACTTC.

The table lists this clonotype with many counts. J is TRBJ1-1 and V is TRBV7-6; D gene unclear. Per germline, CDR1 SGHVS and CDR2 FNYEAQ. V was shortened by 5 bases and J by 6 bases, with 22 bases between the two germline ends. CDR3 length: 16 residues. DNA of the CDR3: TGTGCCAGCAGCCTAAAAGGTTACGGGGATTTCCCTGAAGCTTTCTTT. It yields the protein CASSLKGYGDFPEAFF.

This clonotype was counted many times. The chain uses TRBV28 and TRBJ1-1, with D perhaps matching TRBD1 (6 bases). Trimming removed 6 bases from V and 0 bases from J, with 11 bases in between. There are 14 residues in the CDR3. From germline, CDR1 is MDHEN and CDR2 SYDVKM. This CDR3 is CASRTGWMNTEAFF. The DNA of the CDR3 is TGTGCCAGCAGAACAGGGTGGATGAACACTGAAGCTTTCTTT. Full variable domain (outside the CDR3, taken from reference TRBV28 and TRBJ1-1): DVKVTQSSRYLVKRTGEKVFLECVQDMDHENMFWYRQDPGLGLRLIYFSYDVKMKEKGDIPEGYSVSREKKERFSLILESASTNQTSMYLCASRTGWMNTEAFFGQGTRLTVV.

The table lists this clonotype with many counts. The J gene is TRBJ2-6, the V gene TRBV5-1; maybe TRBD2 (6 bases). CDR3 size: 15 residues. Trimming shortened V by 6 bases and J by 2 bases, and 12 bases separated the two germline ends. Germline assignment: CDR1 SGHRS and CDR2 YFSETQ. The CDR3 nucleotides read TGCGCCAGCACCCTGGAGGGACCTGGGGCCAACGTCCTGACTTTC. Amino acids: CASTLEGPGANVLTF.

This clonotype was observed at least ten times. The chain is built from TRBV27 and TRBJ1-6; D not certain. The CDR3 sequence is 12 residues long. Trimming shortened V by 5 bases and J by 4 bases, and 3 bases separated the two germline ends. Germline V gives CDR1 MNHEY, CDR2 SMNVEV (reference sequence). The DNA of the CDR3 is TGTGCCAGCAGTGGTTATAATTCACCCCTCCACTTT. This sequence encodes CASSGYNSPLHF.

In this sample, this clonotype turned up a few times. V gene TRBV7-9 combines with J gene TRBJ1-2; possible D gene TRBD1, 5 bases. Germline values: CDR1 SEHNR, CDR2 FQNEAQ (reference sequence). Trimming took off 0 bases at V and 4 bases at J, with 9 bases between the two ends. The CDR3 extends over 14 amino acids. The CDR3, as DNA: TGTGCCAGCAGCTTAGCGGGGGACCGCTATGGCTACACCTTC. It codes for CASSLAGDRYGYTF.

This clonotype was seen ten or more times. This sequence joins TRBV4-2 and TRBJ1-5; D call uncertain. Germline CDR1 is LGHNA and CDR2 is YNFKEQ. Trimming took 0 bases from V and 8 from J, leaving 5 bases between them. This CDR3 region has 12 residues. The CDR3 loop is CASSQDREPQHF. CDR3 bases: TGTGCCAGCAGCCAAGATCGAGAGCCCCAGCATTTT.

Ten or more counts support this clonotype. The rearrangement uses TRBV2 and TRBJ1-2, with unresolved D. CDR1 is SNHLY, CDR2 FYNNEI, per germline. The CDR3 contains 14 residues. V lost 2 bases, J lost 7 bases, and 14 bases lay in between. The CDR3 DNA is TGTGCCAGCAGTGAACTGGCCGCCGGGCCTGGCTACACCTTC. It specifies CASSELAAGPGYTF.